The 24 T cell receptor beta chains presented below share a single source sample, sequenced in a study of regulatory T cells in long-lasting Graves disease. Arm-PCR of CDR3 regions with iRepertoire HTBI primers generated TCR beta libraries. TCRdb reprocessed the multiplex PCR reads via MiXCR and lists one record per CDR3 protein. The sample has about 430,000 distinct CDR3 sequences; roughly 21% are singletons. The sample's time point: persistent/refractory GD, antithyroid drugs over 5 years with positive TRAb. RNA isolated from PBMCs was used to make the TCR library. The material was peripheral blood mononuclear cells (PBMCs), obtained when the disease was refractory, from a patient treated with antithyroid drugs. The receptors were gathered from a female donor with Graves disease.

This clonotype came up many times. This sequence joins TRBV5-6 and TRBJ2-7; D gene uncertain. Trimming stripped 3 bases from V and 3 bases from J, with 16 bases between. This CDR3 spans 15 amino acids. The germline gives CDR1 SGHDT, CDR2 YYEEEE. CDR3 protein: CASSSLSDWGYEQYF. In DNA form, the CDR3 reads TGTGCCAGCAGCTCCCTTTCGGATTGGGGCTACGAGCAGTACTTC.

This clonotype was counted ten times or more. Mismatch with germline at one junction end may stem from a read error. The CDR3 here is CASSPTFHELYF. Here the CDR3 DNA reads TGTGCCAGCAGCCCAACCTTTCACGAGCTGTACTTC. The V gene is TRBV7-7, the J gene TRBJ2-7; no reliable D call. This CDR3 comprises 12 residues. The germline V gene encodes CDR1 SSHAT and CDR2 FNYEAQ (reference sequence).

This clonotype was seen at least ten times. The J gene is TRBJ1-6, the V gene TRBV2, with TRBD1 matching over 7 bases. J gave up 10 bases and V 6 bases, and 6 bases lay outside the gene matches. Germline V CDR1 and CDR2: SNHLY, FYNNEI. This CDR3 region has 13 residues. As DNA, the CDR3 is TGTGCCAGCAGACAGGGGCGATACTCACCCCTCCACTTT. This sequence encodes CASRQGRYSPLHF.

This sequence joins TRBV27 and TRBJ2-7; 10 nucleotides agree with TRBD2. V lost 2 bases to trimming and J lost 5 bases; unmatched junction nucleotides: 6. Per germline, CDR1 MNHEY and CDR2 SMNVEV (reference sequence). The CDR3 spans 15 residues. This CDR3 is CASSLKAGGRDEQYF. CDR3 DNA: TGTGCCAGCAGTTTAAAAGCGGGAGGGCGAGACGAGCAGTACTTC.

This clonotype was picked up many times. This chain joins TRBV3-1 and TRBJ2-5, with 7 bases fitting TRBD1. Germline V gene data show CDR1 as LGHDT and CDR2 as YNNKEL (reference sequence). J lost 5 bases, V lost 4 bases, and 10 bases had no gene match. This CDR3 region has 15 residues. Here the CDR3 DNA reads TGTGCCAGCAGCCGTCCGGGACAGAGGACGGAGACCCAGTACTTC. Residues: CASSRPGQRTETQYF.

The genes are TRBV28 and TRBJ2-6; TRBD1 agrees at 10 bases. Losses at the gene ends were 5 bases for V and 2 bases for J; bases not matched to a gene: 9. Germline assignment: CDR1 MDHEN and CDR2 SYDVKM. The length of the CDR3 is 18 residues. CDR3 region: CASSPSGQGSPGANVLTF. The DNA for the CDR3 is TGTGCCAGCAGTCCATCGGGACAGGGGAGCCCTGGGGCCAACGTCCTGACTTTC.

This clonotype was recorded a few times. The chain combines TRBV7-9 with TRBJ1-1; a weak D match, TRBD1 (5 bases). Germline lookup yields CDR1 SEHNR and CDR2 FQNEAQ (reference sequence). The CDR3 covers 16 residues. Trimming pared 4 bases from V and 4 bases from J, leaving 19 bases between. The CDR3 DNA sequence: TGTGCCAGCAGCTCCCCAAAGAGGGGAGGGACCACTGAAGCTTTCTTT. It is translated as CASSSPKRGGTTEAFF.

The rearrangement links TRBV20-1 to TRBJ1-5, with 9 nucleotides matching TRBD1. J gave up 11 bases and V 1 base, and 15 bases lay outside the gene matches. Germline V lookup: CDR1 DFQATT, CDR2 SNEGSKA (reference sequence). The CDR3 has 16 amino acids. CDR3 amino acids: CSARATGTGTLGAQHF. The CDR3 DNA reads TGCAGTGCTAGAGCAACCGGGACAGGGACACTTGGAGCCCAGCATTTT.

This clonotype appeared many times. The chain combines TRBV28 with TRBJ2-5; D not resolved. This CDR3 has 13 amino acids. The V and J ends lost 6 bases and 1 base respectively, with 9 bases between them. Germline CDR1 and CDR2: MDHEN and SYDVKM. DNA of the CDR3: TGTGCCAGCAGCCGCCGCGTCCAAGAGACCCAGTACTTC. Amino acids: CASSRRVQETQYF.

As to this clonotype: A clone one base away is much larger, so this may be a read error. The chain uses TRBV7-9 and TRBJ2-7; D gene ambiguous. Trimming removed 5 bases from V and 3 bases from J, with 14 bases in between. The germline CDR1 and CDR2 sequences are SEHNR and FQNEAQ (reference sequence). The CDR3 is 14 amino acids. The CDR3 reads CASSAARRVYEQYF. The CDR3 bases are TGTGCCAGCAGCGCCGCTCGAAGGGTCTACGAGCAGTACTTC.

This clonotype appeared many times. This chain uses TRBV12-3 or TRBV12-4 with TRBJ1-1, with TRBD1 identical over 10 bases. The CDR3 totals 15 residues. V gave up 6 bases and J gave up 1 base; unmatched junction bases: 5. Written as DNA, the CDR3 is TGTGCCAGCAGCCGGGACAGGGGTTCGAACACTGAAGCTTTCTTT. Amino acids: CASSRDRGSNTEAFF.

This clonotype was seen just once. In DNA form, the CDR3 reads TGTGCCAGCAAACATGACAGAGACAATGAGCAGTTCTTC. Translating it yields CASKHDRDNEQFF. The chain couples TRBV2 to TRBJ2-1; D perhaps matches TRBD1 (5 bases). The CDR3 consists of 13 residues. V was pared by 7 bases and J by 5 bases, with 12 bases between. Looked up from germline, CDR1 is SNHLY and CDR2 is FYNNEI.

V usage is TRBV5-1 and J usage is TRBJ1-1; weak D call: TRBD1 (5 bases). The V gene lost 4 bases and the J gene lost 3 bases, with 13 bases spanning the gap. The CDR3 length is 14 residues. Germline V CDR1 and CDR2: SGHRS, YFSETQ. The CDR3 is CASSRDGGYTEAFF. For the CDR3, the DNA is TGCGCCAGCAGCCGGGATGGGGGGTACACTGAAGCTTTCTTT.

This clonotype was counted ten times or more. V and J are TRBV11-2 and TRBJ2-7, with D possibly matching TRBD2 (6 bases). The ends were cut back, 2 bases at V and 3 bases at J, with 11 bases in the middle. CDR3 length: 14 amino acids. The germline gives CDR1 SGHAT, CDR2 FQNNGV. The CDR3 here is CASSLNGRIYEQYF. As DNA, the CDR3 is TGTGCCAGCAGCTTAAACGGGAGAATCTACGAGCAGTACTTC.

As for this clonotype: A much larger clone lies a single base off, so this may be a read error. The chain combines TRBV3-1 with TRBJ1-6; D remains unclear. CDR3 length: 16 amino acids. In germline, CDR1 is LGHDT, CDR2 YNNKEL (reference sequence). The CDR3 DNA sequence: TGTGCCTGCAGCCCCCGACGGAGAGGGAAAAATTCACCCCTCCACTTT. Its protein product is CACSPRRRGKNSPLHF.

The chain couples TRBV27 to TRBJ1-5, with D uncertain. The CDR3 loop spans 13 amino acids. Germline V gene lookup returns CDR1 MNHEY and CDR2 SMNVEV (reference sequence). Trimming shortened V by 10 bases and J by 4 bases, and 14 bases separated the two germline ends. The CDR3 DNA is TGTGCCACCAGGTCGACGGGGAATCAGCCCCAGCATTTT. Its protein is CATRSTGNQPQHF.

V gene TRBV12-3 or TRBV12-4 combines with J gene TRBJ2-7, with a tentative D call TRBD2 (5 bases). This CDR3 has 15 residues. Trimming took 5 bases from V and 3 from J, leaving 17 bases between them. In nucleotides, the CDR3 is TGTGCCAGCAGTGGTCGTGAAGCGGTCCTCTACGAGCAGTACTTC. It codes for CASSGREAVLYEQYF.

The chain joins TRBV28 to TRBJ2-1; 10 bases line up with TRBD2. This CDR3 is 15 amino acids long. Germline lookup yields CDR1 MDHEN and CDR2 SYDVKM. V lost 6 bases to trimming and J lost 7 bases; unmatched junction nucleotides: 9. The CDR3, as DNA: TGTGCCAGCAGCCCAAGCGGGAGGGCTGGGAATGAGCAGTTCTTC. Translation gives CASSPSGRAGNEQFF.

This clonotype has ten or more counts. J is TRBJ2-7 and V is TRBV11-2; possible D gene TRBD1, 6 bases. The CDR3 covers 16 residues. Germline CDR1 reads SGHAT; CDR2 reads FQNNGV. Trimming stripped 5 bases from V and 0 bases from J, with 17 bases between. CDR3 residues: CASSLGTGMSSYEQYF. CDR3 nucleotides: TGTGCCAGCAGCCTGGGAACAGGGATGAGCTCCTACGAGCAGTACTTC.

The CDR3 DNA reads as TGTGCCAGCAAACAAGGGACCGACAAAAACATTCAGTACTTC. Amino acid sequence: CASKQGTDKNIQYF. The rearrangement uses TRBV6-2 or TRBV6-3 and TRBJ2-4; D is possibly TRBD1 or TRBD2 (5 bases each). There are 14 residues in the CDR3. Germline values: CDR1 MNHEY, CDR2 SVGEGT. The V end lost 7 bases, the J end lost 3 bases, and 13 bases lay between the germline ends.

The rearrangement joins TRBV3-1 to TRBJ1-2; no reliable D call. The CDR3 is made up of 15 amino acids. Per germline, CDR1 LGHDT and CDR2 YNNKEL (reference sequence). V lost 0 bases to trimming and J lost 8 bases, with 16 bases between them. The CDR3 is CASSQDYRATFGYTF. DNA of the CDR3: TGTGCCAGCAGCCAAGACTACCGGGCCACGTTCGGCTACACCTTC.

This clonotype has a count of ten or more. The CDR3 loop reads CAGGQPYSNQPQHF. DNA for the CDR3: TGTGCCGGGGGACAGCCTTATAGCAATCAGCCCCAGCATTTT. The chain couples TRBV6-2 or TRBV6-3 to TRBJ1-5; 7 bases agree with TRBD1. This CDR3 comprises 14 residues. V shed 11 bases and J 0 bases; nucleotides not matched to a gene: 7. CDR1 is MNHEY, CDR2 SVGEGT, per germline.

The sample holds many counts of this clonotype. The chain is built from TRBV18 and TRBJ1-1; D remains ambiguous. The germline V gene has CDR1 KGHSH and CDR2 LQKENI. V was cut by 3 bases and J by 1 base, with 9 bases left in between. The CDR3 contains 14 residues. Written as DNA, the CDR3 is TGTGCCAGCTCACCCCTCGGGAGGAACACTGAAGCTTTCTTT. It encodes CASSPLGRNTEAFF.

This clonotype was seen many times. The rearrangement joins TRBV20-1 to TRBJ1-2; 7 bases agree with TRBD1. Germline V gene sequence: CDR1 DFQATT, CDR2 SNEGSKA (reference sequence). The CDR3 totals 13 residues. After removal of 5 bases from V and 3 bases from J, the junction contained 6 bases not matched to a gene. The chain's CDR3 is CSAQFRGDYGYTF. CDR3 bases: TGCAGTGCTCAATTCAGGGGGGACTATGGCTACACCTTC.